The 8 T cell receptor beta chains below were found in one sample sequenced in a study of T-cell reconstitution after alpha-beta-depleted transplantation in children. TCRbeta library construction was performed incorporating unique molecular identifiers. TCRdb re-called the PCR reads through MiXCR, storing one row per CDR3 protein. The sample yields about 980,000 distinct CDR3 sequences, around 30% seen once. Material: PBMCs, mostly from graft donor cells, obtained 360 days after TCRalphabeta/CD19-depleted stem cell transplant. Receptors were obtained from a boy younger than two who had a stem cell transplant for SCID, so the T cells may come from the graft donor.

This clonotype was detected a few times. The V call is TRBV7-9, the J call TRBJ2-1; D tentatively fits TRBD1 or TRBD2 (5 bases each). This CDR3 contains 15 residues. Trimming took 3 bases from V and 11 from J, leaving 20 bases between them. The V gene's germline CDR1 is SEHNR and CDR2 FQNEAQ (reference sequence). CDR3 amino acids: CASSLDFMPGTQQFF. The CDR3 coding sequence is TGTGCCAGCAGCTTGGACTTTATGCCCGGGACCCAGCAGTTCTTC.

The chain uses TRBV4-3 and TRBJ2-1; D is possibly TRBD1 (5 bases). V lost 1 base and J lost 3, with 13 bases in between. The length of the CDR3 is 16 residues. Germline assignment: CDR1 LGHNA and CDR2 YSLEER. CDR3 region: CASSQGLWTIYNEQFF. CDR3 DNA sequence: TGCGCCAGCAGCCAAGGACTTTGGACAATCTACAATGAGCAGTTCTTC.

The V call is TRBV27, the J call TRBJ2-1; D might be TRBD2 (5 bases). The V gene's germline CDR1 is MNHEY and CDR2 SMNVEV (reference sequence). The CDR3 length is 19 residues. The V gene lost 0 bases and the J gene lost 3 bases, with 21 bases spanning the gap. CDR3 protein: CASSLSNSFNEGLYNEQFF. The DNA of the CDR3 is TGTGCCAGCAGTTTATCAAATTCTTTCAACGAGGGTCTCTACAATGAGCAGTTCTTC.

This clonotype has just one count. The chain carries TRBV6-6 and TRBJ1-5, with 9 bases that match TRBD1. The trim removed 4 bases at V and 1 base at J, leaving 14 bases unmatched. Germline lookup yields CDR1 MNHNY and CDR2 SVGAGI (reference sequence). There are 19 residues in the CDR3. The CDR3, as DNA: TGTGCCAGCAGTTCGGGACCGGGACAGGGCGAAGGGAGCAATCAGCCCCAGCATTTT. It codes for CASSSGPGQGEGSNQPQHF.

The CDR3 loop is CASSLNRAGASSGANVLTF. The CDR3, as DNA: TGTGCCAGCAGCTTGAACAGGGCAGGGGCGAGCTCTGGGGCCAACGTCCTGACTTTC. The J gene is TRBJ2-6, the V gene TRBV5-4; D may be TRBD1 (6 bases). Germline lookup yields CDR1 SGHNT and CDR2 YYREEE (reference sequence). The V end was cut by 1 base, the J end by 0 bases, with 17 bases between. The CDR3 is 19 amino acids. Looking up the rest from reference TRBV5-4 and TRBJ2-6 gives the full variable domain: ETGVTQSPTHLIKTRGQQVTLRCSSQSGHNTVSWYQQALGQGPQFIFQYYREEENGRGNFPPRFSGLQFPNYSSELNVNALELDDSALYLCASSLNRAGASSGANVLTFGAGSRLTVL.

This clonotype was picked up a small number of times. The V and J genes are TRBV15 and TRBJ2-2, with D unclear. This CDR3 has 16 amino acids. The germline V gene encodes CDR1 LNHNV and CDR2 YYDKDF (reference sequence). Deletions cut 0 bases from V and 7 bases from J, with 15 bases between. The CDR3: CATSRDSALRSGELFF. The CDR3 coding sequence is TGTGCCACCAGCAGAGATTCCGCCCTACGGAGCGGGGAGCTGTTTTTT.

V is TRBV6-1 and J is TRBJ2-1, with TRBD1 matching over 10 bases. J was trimmed by 10 bases and V by 6 bases; bases with no gene match: 12. The germline CDR1 and CDR2 sequences are MNHNS and SASEGT. This CDR3 contains 15 residues. The CDR3 nucleotides are TGTGCCAGCAGCCTGGACAGGGGGTTTATAGGGGAGCAGTTCTTC. This codes for CASSLDRGFIGEQFF.

The V and J genes are TRBV4-2 and TRBJ2-2; TRBD2 agrees at 9 bases. The CDR3 runs to 16 residues. V lost 2 bases, J lost 3 bases, and 4 bases stayed unmatched. The V gene's germline CDR1 is LGHNA and CDR2 YNFKEQ. The CDR3: CASSQWTSDDTGELFF. CDR3 coding DNA: TGTGCCAGCAGCCAATGGACTAGCGACGACACCGGGGAGCTGTTTTTT.